The 20 T cell receptor beta chains given below trace back to one sample, sequenced in a study of blood T cell repertoires in COVID-19. Repertoires were generated with immunoSEQ multiplex PCR, while TCRdb's copy carries only in-frame clones and drops some. The table has about 50,000 clones, 85% to 90% seen once; the top ten hold about a sixth. The specimen sequenced was peripheral blood. Every receptor here comes from a human donor in a cohort sampled during active COVID-19.

The V call is TRBV9, the J call TRBJ1-4; no clear D. V was pared by 4 bases and J by 7 bases, with 14 bases between. Germline V gene data show CDR1 as SGDLS and CDR2 as YYNGEE. The length of the CDR3 is 14 residues. CDR3 bases: TGTGCCAGCAGCTCCCAAGGAGGGAGTGAAAAACTGTTTTTT. Protein: CASSSQGGSEKLFF.

The chain links TRBV5-1 to TRBJ2-2, with TRBD2 matching 8 bases. With V trimmed by 2 bases and J by 1 base, 4 bases remained unmatched. The CDR3 runs 16 residues. In germline, CDR1 is SGHRS, CDR2 YFSETQ. For the CDR3, the DNA is TGCGCCAGCAGCTTCGGACTAGCCTTGAACACCGGGGAGCTGTTTTTT. Its protein product is CASSFGLALNTGELFF.

This clone was detected only once. V usage is TRBV9 and J usage is TRBJ2-2, with a tentative D call TRBD1 (6 bases). The germline gives CDR1 SGDLS, CDR2 YYNGEE. V lost 4 bases to trimming and J lost 5 bases, with 9 bases between them. CDR3 length: 13 residues. The CDR3 bases are TGTGCCAGCAGCCAGGGGTGGACCGGGGAGCTGTTTTTT. Translated, it gives CASSQGWTGELFF.

The rearrangement joins TRBV10-2 to TRBJ1-2, with D unresolved. Trimming pared 3 bases from V and 4 bases from J, leaving 3 bases between. CDR1 and CDR2 (germline): WSHSY, SAAADI. This CDR3 is built from 11 residues. The CDR3 DNA is TGCGCCAGCAGTGATCGCTATGGCTACACCTTC. Protein: CASSDRYGYTF.

This clone appeared once. The chain is built from TRBV20-1 and TRBJ2-7; 11 bases match TRBD2. The CDR3 spans 15 residues. The ends lost 3 bases at V and 3 bases at J; junction bases unmatched: 7. Germline-derived CDR1 and CDR2 are DFQATT and SNEGSKA (reference sequence). Written as DNA, the CDR3 is TGCAGTGCTAGTAGACTAGCGGGAACGCACTACGAGCAGTACTTC. As protein: CSASRLAGTHYEQYF.

The chain employs TRBV5-4 and TRBJ2-1; D is ambiguous. The length of the CDR3 is 12 residues. V lost 6 bases to trimming and J lost 3 bases, with 7 bases between them. CDR1 SGHNT and CDR2 YYREEE come from the germline V gene (reference sequence). DNA for the CDR3: TGTGCCAGCAAGTCGAGCTACAATGAGCAGTTCTTC. The encoded protein is CASKSSYNEQFF.

CDR3 in amino acids: CASSPWTGNHEQYF. CDR3 bases: TGTGCCAGCAGTCCATGGACAGGCAACCACGAGCAGTACTTC. The chain has TRBV28 and TRBJ2-7; 7 bases align to TRBD1. Germline V gives CDR1 MDHEN, CDR2 SYDVKM. The junction had 9 bases not matched to a gene; V was cut back by 5 bases and J by 5 bases. The length of the CDR3 is 14 residues.

The V gene is TRBV9, the J gene TRBJ2-7, with TRBD1 matching 9 bases. The CDR3 has 17 amino acids. In germline, CDR1 is SGDLS, CDR2 YYNGEE. V dropped 4 bases and J dropped 4; count of bases not matched to a gene: 15. DNA of the CDR3: TGTGCCAGCAGCCCCTTCTACTCCGACAGGGGGATGTACGAGCAGTACTTC. It is translated as CASSPFYSDRGMYEQYF.

The chain couples TRBV7-9 to TRBJ2-3; 12 bases fit TRBD2. CDR1 is SEHNR, CDR2 FQNEAQ, per germline (reference sequence). The CDR3 sequence is 16 residues long. Trimming cost V 5 bases and J 3 bases; bases outside gene matches: 6. CDR3 protein: CASSPTSGRGTDTQYF. The CDR3 coding sequence is TGTGCCAGCAGCCCGACTAGCGGGAGAGGTACAGATACGCAGTATTTT.

The gene calls are TRBV6-5 and TRBJ2-7, with TRBD1 matching over 8 bases. The trim removed 6 bases at V and 2 bases at J, leaving 9 bases unmatched. This CDR3 region has 15 residues. Germline lookup yields CDR1 MNHEY and CDR2 SVGAGI. The CDR3, as DNA: TGTGCCAGCAGACACACCAGGGGGCTAGCCTACGAGCAGTACTTC. It is translated as CASRHTRGLAYEQYF.

The rearrangement uses TRBV15 and TRBJ2-5; unclear D gene. The CDR3 totals 15 residues. Germline loops: CDR1 LNHNV, CDR2 YYDKDF (reference sequence). Trimming took off 2 bases at V and 2 bases at J, with 12 bases between the two ends. CDR3 residues: CATSRSGVRQETQYF. The CDR3 DNA is TGTGCCACCAGCAGAAGTGGTGTCAGACAAGAGACCCAGTACTTC.

The gene calls are TRBV27 and TRBJ2-1; 7 bases align to TRBD1. V was pared by 4 bases and J by 8 bases, with 5 bases of the junction left unmatched. The germline V gene has CDR1 MNHEY and CDR2 SMNVEV (reference sequence). The CDR3 extends over 13 amino acids. The CDR3 DNA follows: TGTGCCAGCAGTTCGACAGGGTGGCATGAGCAGTTCTTC. This codes for CASSSTGWHEQFF.

The rearrangement uses TRBV4-3 and TRBJ2-3, with 10 bases that match TRBD2. The CDR3 sequence is 16 residues long. Germline V gives CDR1 LGHNA, CDR2 YSLEER. The V gene end was trimmed by 0 bases and the J gene end by 1 base; junction bases not matched to a gene: 1. The CDR3 nucleotides are TGCGCCAGCAGCCAAGAGAGCGGGGGGGGCACAGATACGCAGTATTTT. Its protein is CASSQESGGGTDTQYF.

The chain's CDR3 is CASSSNRALYEQYF. CDR3 bases: TGTGCCAGCAGCTCTAACAGGGCTTTGTACGAGCAGTACTTC. The chain carries TRBV11-2 and TRBJ2-7; TRBD1 might be the D (6 bases). This CDR3 is built from 14 residues. V was shortened by 4 bases and J by 4 bases, with 14 bases between the two germline ends. CDR1 SGHAT and CDR2 FQNNGV come from the germline V gene.

The chain employs TRBV24-1 and TRBJ2-6, with 7 bases matching TRBD1. In germline, CDR1 is KGHDR, CDR2 SFDVKD. This CDR3 region has 16 residues. Trimming removed 4 bases from V and 2 bases from J; junction bases left unmatched: 4. This CDR3 is CATSEPTGAGANVLTF. For the CDR3, the DNA is TGTGCCACCAGTGAGCCAACAGGGGCTGGGGCCAACGTCCTGACTTTC.

The gene calls are TRBV2 and TRBJ1-1; 12 nucleotides match TRBD1. The germline CDR1 and CDR2 sequences are SNHLY and FYNNEI. The CDR3 has 16 residues. After removal of 6 bases from V and 11 bases from J, the junction contained 16 bases not matched to a gene. The CDR3 bases are TGTGCCAGCAGAGATTATACCGGGACAGGGGGCGGAAGGGCTTTCTTT. Amino acid sequence: CASRDYTGTGGGRAFF.

The chain carries TRBV10-1 and TRBJ2-7, with D possibly matching TRBD1 (6 bases). Germline CDR1 reads WNHNN; CDR2 reads SYGVQD (reference sequence). V was pared by 5 bases and J by 1 base, with 18 bases between. The CDR3 is 16 residues long. This CDR3 reads CASSPRPGHRSYEQYF. In nucleotides, the CDR3 is TGCGCCAGCAGTCCAAGACCGGGACACCGATCCTACGAGCAGTACTTC.

The rearrangement links TRBV19 to TRBJ1-3, with TRBD1 identical over 7 bases. This CDR3 has 15 residues. V was clipped by 6 bases and J by 3 bases; unmatched bases: 8. Germline V CDR1 and CDR2: LNHDA, SQIVND (reference sequence). This CDR3 reads CASSPKGAGGNTIYF. As DNA, the CDR3 is TGTGCCAGTAGCCCCAAGGGGGCCGGTGGAAACACCATATATTTT.

The chain uses TRBV2 and TRBJ1-2, with 7 bases that match TRBD1. V lost 6 bases to trimming and J lost 6 bases; unmatched junction nucleotides: 4. Per germline, CDR1 SNHLY and CDR2 FYNNEI. The CDR3 is 12 residues long. CDR3: CASRYRGDGYTF. CDR3 coding DNA: TGTGCCAGCAGATACAGGGGCGATGGCTACACCTTC.

The chain has TRBV5-4 and TRBJ1-6; TRBD1 agrees at 7 bases. From germline, CDR1 is SGHNT and CDR2 YYREEE (reference sequence). The CDR3 loop spans 16 amino acids. J lost 8 bases, V lost 4 bases, and 12 bases had no gene match. CDR3 sequence (DNA): TGTGCCAGCAGCCACGACAGGGCCCCTTGGGATTCACCCCTCCACTTT. This gives the protein CASSHDRAPWDSPLHF.